This is a list of T cell receptor beta chains from one sample in a study of blood T cell repertoires in COVID-19. Sequenced by immunoSEQ multiplex PCR; TCRdb stores in-frame clones only, minus some. The profile shows 230,000 or so clones, approximately 83% of them singletons. Sequenced input: PBMCs or T cells enriched from blood (not recorded which). All receptors derive from a man between 45 and 60 years old who had recovered from COVID-19. CDR3s include the opening cysteine and the closing phenylalanine or tryptophan. A D gene is named only where the DNA matches it firmly. Some rows mark clone size as missing; the rest say once, few, many or name a class of expanded clone.

cdr3_nt	cdr3_aa	clone_size	d_call	v_call	j_call
TGTGCCAGCAGTTACTCGTCACAGGGGAGCCAGCCCCAGCATTTT	CASSYSSQGSQPQHF	NA	TRBD1	TRBV6-5	TRBJ1-5
TGTGCTAGTGGATTAACTAGCGGGGGGCATTATTACAATGAGCAGTTCTTC	CASGLTSGGHYYNEQFF	once	TRBD2	TRBV12-5	TRBJ2-1
TGTGCCAGCAGCCAAGCAAACTGCAATGAGCAGTTCTTC	CASSQANCNEQFF	NA	NA	TRBV3-1/TRBV3-2	TRBJ2-1
TGCGCCAGCAGCTTCACAGGGATGGCCTCAGATACGCAGTATTTT	CASSFTGMASDTQYF	NA	NA	TRBV5-1	TRBJ2-3
TGTGCCAGCAGCGTAGAAGCTCGGCTGGGGGCACAAGAGACCCAGTACTTC	CASSVEARLGAQETQYF	NA	NA	TRBV9	TRBJ2-5
TGCGCCAGCAGGGACAGGGCAACAACTAATGAAAAACTGTTTTTT	CASRDRATTNEKLFF	NA	TRBD1	TRBV5-1	TRBJ1-4
TGCGCCAGCAGCCAGGAGGGCTACTCCTACAATGAGCAGTTCTTC	CASSQEGYSYNEQFF	NA	NA	TRBV4-3	TRBJ2-1
TGTGCCAGCAGTGCGGCTAGCGGGGGGGCCTTACTCGAGCAGTACTTC	CASSAASGGALLEQYF	few	TRBD2	TRBV2	TRBJ2-7
TGTGCCAGCAGTGAAGCGGTGCGGGGGCCTTTCAATGAGCAGTTCTTC	CASSEAVRGPFNEQFF	NA	NA	TRBV2	TRBJ2-1
TGTGCCACCAGCAGGGCTTTGGGACAGGATGAGCAGTTCTTC	CATSRALGQDEQFF	NA	TRBD1	TRBV15	TRBJ2-1
TGCGCCAGCAGCCCGGACAGGGGTCAAACCTACGAGCAGTACTTC	CASSPDRGQTYEQYF	many	TRBD1	TRBV5-1	TRBJ2-7
TGCGCCAGCAGCCAAGTTTGGGGGAGGGCCTTGGATGAGCAGTTCTTC	CASSQVWGRALDEQFF	NA	TRBD2	TRBV4-1	TRBJ2-1
TGCAGTGCCAGTTCCTGGGGACAGGGGGACTCCTACGAGCAGTACTTC	CSASSWGQGDSYEQYF	NA	TRBD1	TRBV20-1	TRBJ2-7
TGTGCCAGTAGTATAGGACAGGCGCGGACTGAAGCTTTCTTT	CASSIGQARTEAFF	NA	NA	TRBV19	TRBJ1-1
TGTGCCAGCAGCCGTATTGGACGCGGGACGGGAGATAATGAAAAACTGTTTTTT	CASSRIGRGTGDNEKLFF	NA	NA	TRBV5-6	TRBJ1-4
TGTGCCAGCAGCCACCCGGGACTAGCGGGAGAGGAGCAGTTCTTC	CASSHPGLAGEEQFF	NA	TRBD2	TRBV3-1/TRBV3-2	TRBJ2-1